This TCR beta chain appears in the sequencing data of a study of blood T cell repertoires in COVID-19. Study in general: Material from acute and convalescent COVID-19 was sourced from the United States, Italy and Spain. From T cells, B-cell-depleted T cells, or PBMCs came the material, which was cDNA or gDNA.

Per the original data handling: Estimation of nucleated cell counts was performed using reference gene primer amplification. The repertoire was sequenced with immunoSEQ multiplex PCR; TCRdb's copy has only in-frame clones and lacks some. D and trimming come from the DNA, and the V and J calls and clone size come from that table. This sample yields 80,000 or so clones, of which about four fifths are seen a single time; around a third belongs to the top ten. The sample holds a few counts of this clone. The CDR3 consists of 14 residues. Germline V gene sequence: CDR1 LGHDT, CDR2 YNNKEL (reference sequence). V shed 3 bases and J 6 bases; nucleotides not matched to a gene: 5.

The V and J genes are TRBV3-1 (or the pseudogene TRBV3-2) and TRBJ2-1, with TRBD1 matching over 7 bases. The sample comprised peripheral blood. This receptor was taken from a woman in her 70s with acute or convalescent COVID-19. The CDR3 region is CASSHGTAINEQFF. CDR3 in DNA: TGTGCCAGCAGCCACGGGACAGCGATCAATGAGCAGTTCTTC.